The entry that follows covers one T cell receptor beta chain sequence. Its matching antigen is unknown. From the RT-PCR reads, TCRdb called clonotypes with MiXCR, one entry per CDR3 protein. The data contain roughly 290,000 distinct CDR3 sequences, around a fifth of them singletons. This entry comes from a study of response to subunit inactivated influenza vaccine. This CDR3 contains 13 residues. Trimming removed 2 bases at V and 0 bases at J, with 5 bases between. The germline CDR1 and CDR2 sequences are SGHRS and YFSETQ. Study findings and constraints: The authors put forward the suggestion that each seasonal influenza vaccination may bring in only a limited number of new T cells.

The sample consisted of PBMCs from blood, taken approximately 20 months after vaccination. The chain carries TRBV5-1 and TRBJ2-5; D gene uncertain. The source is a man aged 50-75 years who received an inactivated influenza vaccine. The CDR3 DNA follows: TGCGCCAGCAGCTTTGAGTACCAAGAGACCCAGTACTTC. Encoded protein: CASSFEYQETQYF.